This T cell receptor beta chain was retrieved from a study of CD8 T cells in Susac syndrome. Findings of the study overall: Susac CD8+ clonal expansion peaked in TEMRA cells and active patients.

The RNA, roughly 0.45 to 1 ug, was put through reverse transcription using random hexamers. It was immunoSEQ multiplex PCR that amplified TCR beta CDR3 across 54 Vbeta and 13 Jbeta. TCRdb re-called the immunoSEQ multiplex PCR reads through MiXCR, storing one row per CDR3 protein. The repertoire holds around 170,000 distinct CDR3 sequences, 95% seen once, with roughly 0.15% in the top ten. V was shortened by 6 bases and J by 0 bases, with 11 bases between the two germline ends. This CDR3 spans 14 amino acids. This clonotype occurred once. What it binds is unknown. The T cells that were sequenced for TCR beta were CD8+ and CD4+ cells from blood.

The source of this sequence is a human donor with Susac syndrome. The sequenced sample consisted of CD8+ T cells from PBMCs. J is TRBJ1-1 and V is TRBV12-3 or TRBV12-4; D is undetermined. CDR3 loop: CASSRVWVNTEAFF. In DNA form, the CDR3 reads TGTGCCAGCAGCCGAGTGTGGGTGAACACTGAAGCTTTCTTT.